This T cell receptor (beta chain) emerged from a study of blood T cell repertoires in COVID-19. Per germline, CDR1 SGHKS and CDR2 YYEKEE (reference sequence). The V and J ends lost 0 bases and 4 bases respectively, with 13 bases between them. There are 16 residues in the CDR3. The assay was immunoSEQ multiplex PCR, and TCRdb's table has in-frame clones only and misses some. The table shows under 65,000 clones, with about 87% occurring only once. V usage is TRBV5-5 and J usage is TRBJ2-2; maybe TRBD1 (6 bases). This clonotype was obtained from a man between 60 and 70 years old with acute or convalescent COVID-19. The material sequenced was peripheral blood. CDR3 sequence reads: CASSLVVTGSTGELFF. The CDR3 DNA follows: TGTGCCAGCAGCTTGGTTGTGACAGGCAGCACCGGGGAGCTGTTTTTT.